Given below is one T cell receptor (beta chain) in context. The germline V gene encodes CDR1 SGHAT and CDR2 FQNNGV. The ends were cut back, 2 bases at V and 5 bases at J, with 4 bases in the middle. There are 11 residues in the CDR3. This sample was included in a study of blood T cell repertoires in COVID-19. Study-level background: Samples representing acute and convalescent COVID-19 were sourced from the United States, Italy and Spain.

Using immunoSEQ multiplex PCR, the repertoire was profiled, and TCRdb retains in-frame clones only, with some absent. This table holds a few hundred thousand clones, more than 70% found once. Sequencing was carried out using peripheral blood. This rearrangement joins TRBV11-2 to TRBJ2-7; no clear D. This receptor was taken from a woman aged 30 to 39 with COVID-19, enrolled during active disease. CDR3 coding DNA: TGTGCCAGCAGCTTATTCGACGAGCAGTACTTC. It translates to CASSLFDEQYF.